The clone carrying this T cell receptor (beta chain) came up many times. Germline values: CDR1 SGHAT, CDR2 FQNNGV. This CDR3 is 16 amino acids long. Trimming took 1 base from V and 4 from J, leaving 13 bases between them. The entry originates in a study of T-cell reconstitution after alpha-beta-depleted transplantation in children. Unique molecular identifiers tagged the TCRbeta library. TCRdb recomputed calls from the PCR reads with MiXCR, one row per CDR3 protein. The data show roughly 200,000 distinct CDR3 sequences, 11% seen once. The sample consisted of PBMCs, taken before TCRalphabeta/CD19-depleted stem cell transplant. The chain couples TRBV11-2 to TRBJ2-2; D may be TRBD2 (5 bases). The sequence derives from a child younger than two with acute myeloid leukemia, due to receive a stem cell transplant. This CDR3 is CASSLVGGDLTGELFF. The DNA for the CDR3 is TGTGCCAGCAGCTTAGTTGGAGGCGACCTCACCGGGGAGCTGTTTTTT. Full variable domain (missing parts from reference TRBV11-2 and TRBJ2-2): EAGVAQSPRYKIIEKRQSVAFWCNPISGHATLYWYQQILGQGPKLLIQFQNNGVVDDSQLPKDRFSAERLKGVDSTLKIQPAKLEDSAVYLCASSLVGGDLTGELFFGEGSRLTVL.